This TCR beta chain stems from a study of molecular identifiers for immune sequencing clone quantification. This clonotype was found many times. MiXCR, run by TCRdb on the PCR reads, gives a single entry per CDR3 protein. The sample lists under 600,000 distinct CDR3 sequences, around 21% seen once, with around 0.84% in the top ten. The CDR3 spans 14 residues. With V trimmed by 5 bases and J by 4 bases, 7 bases remained unmatched. Germline values: CDR1 MNHEY, CDR2 SVGEGT. The sequence was collected from a human donor in good health. Some libraries in this study had Jurkat cell RNA spiked in. The chain has TRBV6-2 or TRBV6-3 and TRBJ2-7; 8 bases line up with TRBD1. The sequenced material came from naive CD8+ T cells from blood, with Jurkat cell RNA spiked in. Subset meaning: FACS-sorted CD8+CD4-CCR7+CD45RA+ naive T cells. Here the CDR3 reads CASSTTGVGYEQYF. The DNA for the CDR3 is TGTGCCAGCAGTACGACAGGGGTTGGGTACGAGCAGTACTTC.